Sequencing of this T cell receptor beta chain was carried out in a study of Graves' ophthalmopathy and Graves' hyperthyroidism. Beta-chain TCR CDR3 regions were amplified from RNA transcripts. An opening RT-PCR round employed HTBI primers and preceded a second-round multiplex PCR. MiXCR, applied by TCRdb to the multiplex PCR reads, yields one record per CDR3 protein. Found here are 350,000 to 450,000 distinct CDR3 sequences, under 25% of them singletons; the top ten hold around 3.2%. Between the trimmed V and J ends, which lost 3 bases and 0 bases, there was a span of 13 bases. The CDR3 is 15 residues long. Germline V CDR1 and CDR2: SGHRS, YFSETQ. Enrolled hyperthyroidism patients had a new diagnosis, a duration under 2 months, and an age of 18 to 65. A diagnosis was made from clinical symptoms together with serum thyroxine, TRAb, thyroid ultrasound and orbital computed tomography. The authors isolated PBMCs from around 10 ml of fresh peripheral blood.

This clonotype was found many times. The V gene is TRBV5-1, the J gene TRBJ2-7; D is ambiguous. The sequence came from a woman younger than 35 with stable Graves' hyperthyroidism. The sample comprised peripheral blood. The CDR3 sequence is CASSSDRDYSYEQYF. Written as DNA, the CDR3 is TGCGCCAGCAGCTCCGACCGCGATTACTCCTACGAGCAGTACTTC.